This TCR beta chain was sequenced in a study of blood T cell repertoires in COVID-19. Turning to the study itself: COVID-19 samples collected from the United States, Italy and Spain covered acute and convalescent phases. T cells, B-cell-depleted T cells, or PBMCs provided the cDNA or gDNA that served as material.

The CDR3 consists of 14 residues. Germline-derived CDR1 and CDR2 are SGHTA and FQGNSA. V lost 1 base and J lost 2, with 5 bases in between. TCRdb keeps only in-frame clones here, not all; method: immunoSEQ multiplex PCR. The data contain just over 300,000 clones, roughly 90% of them singletons. Sequencing input: PBMCs or T cells enriched from blood (not recorded which). The receptor was derived from a middle-aged woman who had recovered from COVID-19. The chain couples TRBV7-2 to TRBJ2-2, with D uncertain. This CDR3 reads CASSLGLNTGELFF. The CDR3 coding sequence is TGTGCCAGCAGCTTAGGGCTCAACACCGGGGAGCTGTTTTTT.